This T cell receptor (beta chain) was profiled in a study of T cells after posttransplantation cyclophosphamide. Study-wide findings and caveats: Donor-recipient repertoire similarity was low at 1-2 months, rising over year one. TRB overlap between skin or GI tissue T cells and blood was limited. Recipient CMV seropositivity and CMV reactivation strongly tracked TRB clonality.

The J segment lost 0 bases and the V segment lost 1 base, leaving 7 bases of the junction unmatched. Germline CDR1 MGHRA, CDR2 YSYEKL. This CDR3 contains 17 residues. With respect to this clone: Its antigen is unidentified.

Busulfan-fludarabine conditioning, marrow transplant, and cyclophosphamide on days +3 and +4 were administered. Assay used: immunoSEQ multiplex PCR; TCRdb lists only in-frame clones, some missing. Counted here are about 19,000 clones, roughly 70% occurring once; the ten biggest clones make up 25% to 35%. This TCR derives from a male patient between 25 and 39 years old who received an allogeneic stem cell transplant from a related donor, was CMV-positive, and had acute GVHD only. Some T cells here may be from the graft donor. The sequenced sample was PBMCs, obtained after an allogeneic stem cell transplant with post-transplant cyclophosphamide. The gene calls are TRBV4-1 and TRBJ1-2; 8 nucleotides align to TRBD1. CDR3 sequence: CASSQAQGAPTNYGYTF. In DNA form, the CDR3 reads TGCGCCAGCAGCCAAGCCCAGGGGGCCCCTACTAACTATGGCTACACCTTC.